A selection of T cell receptor beta chains follows, all from one sample in a study of blood T cell repertoires in COVID-19. Generated by immunoSEQ multiplex PCR, the TCRdb table keeps only in-frame clones and is missing some. This table holds about 70,000 clones, 88% found once. The sequenced sample consisted of peripheral blood. These receptors all stem from a human donor in a cohort sampled during active COVID-19. Each CDR3 is given with its conserved first and last residue. A D gene is named only where the DNA matches it firmly. For some rows the clone size is stated as once, few or many, or as a class when expanded; others skip it.

V gene: TRBV7-2
clone size: once
D gene: NA
J gene: TRBJ2-5
CDR3 DNA: TGTGCCAGCAGCCAAAGAGGAATCTCGAAGACCCAGTACTTC
CDR3 protein: CASSQRGISKTQYF

V gene: TRBV2
clone size: NA
D gene: NA
J gene: TRBJ1-1
CDR3 DNA: TGTGCCAGCAGCCCCGAGAATGAAGCTTTCTTT
CDR3 protein: CASSPENEAFF

V gene: TRBV4-1
clone size: few
D gene: TRBD2
J gene: TRBJ2-7
CDR3 DNA: TGCGCCAGCAGCCTGGGACTAGTCTACGAGCAGTACTTC
CDR3 protein: CASSLGLVYEQYF

V gene: TRBV5-4
clone size: once
D gene: NA
J gene: TRBJ2-3
CDR3 DNA: TGTGCCAGCAGCTTCGGACTCCTTAGCACAGATACGCAGTATTTT
CDR3 protein: CASSFGLLSTDTQYF

V gene: TRBV6-5
clone size: NA
D gene: NA
J gene: TRBJ2-3
CDR3 DNA: TGTGCCGCCCGAGGCGGCGATACGCAGTATTTT
CDR3 protein: CAARGGDTQYF

V gene: TRBV5-1
clone size: NA
D gene: TRBD2
J gene: TRBJ2-2
CDR3 DNA: TGCGCCAGCAGCCCCCTAGCGGGAGGCACCGGGGAGCTGTTTTTT
CDR3 protein: CASSPLAGGTGELFF

V gene: TRBV6-5
clone size: NA
D gene: TRBD1
J gene: TRBJ2-1
CDR3 DNA: TGTGCCAGCAGACCGGACAGGGACTACAATGAGCAGTTCTTC
CDR3 protein: CASRPDRDYNEQFF

V gene: TRBV9
clone size: few
D gene: TRBD2
J gene: TRBJ2-5
CDR3 DNA: TGTGCCAGCAGCGTAGTGGCGGGAGGTCCTCAAGAGACCCAGTACTTC
CDR3 protein: CASSVVAGGPQETQYF

V gene: TRBV27
clone size: NA
D gene: NA
J gene: TRBJ2-3
CDR3 DNA: TGTGCCAGCAGGTGGGCGGACTCCACAGATACGCAGTATTTT
CDR3 protein: CASRWADSTDTQYF

V gene: TRBV19
clone size: NA
D gene: TRBD1
J gene: TRBJ1-1
CDR3 DNA: TGTGCCAGTAGTACACGGACAGGCGCCAACACTGAAGCTTTCTTT
CDR3 protein: CASSTRTGANTEAFF

V gene: TRBV4-1
clone size: NA
D gene: NA
J gene: TRBJ1-1
CDR3 DNA: TGCGCCAGCAGTGTGGGGGGAGATGCTTTCTTT
CDR3 protein: CASSVGGDAFF

V gene: TRBV29-1
clone size: NA
D gene: TRBD1
J gene: TRBJ2-3
CDR3 DNA: TGCAGCGTTGAAGATCCAGCAGGGACAGGGCGCACAGATACGCAGTATTTT
CDR3 protein: CSVEDPAGTGRTDTQYF

V gene: TRBV28
clone size: NA
D gene: TRBD1
J gene: TRBJ2-1
CDR3 DNA: TGTGCCAGCAGTTTCCGGGACAGGCCCAATGAGCAGTTCTTC
CDR3 protein: CASSFRDRPNEQFF

V gene: TRBV3-1/TRBV3-2
clone size: NA
D gene: TRBD2
J gene: TRBJ2-2
CDR3 DNA: TGTGCCAGCAGCCCTTCTGCGGGGAGGGGAGGCGGGGAGCTGTTTTTT
CDR3 protein: CASSPSAGRGGGELFF

V gene: TRBV5-1
clone size: NA
D gene: TRBD2
J gene: TRBJ2-2
CDR3 DNA: TGCGCCAGCAGCCCAGGGACTAGCGGGACCGGGGAGCTGTTTTTT
CDR3 protein: CASSPGTSGTGELFF

V gene: TRBV6-6
clone size: NA
D gene: TRBD1
J gene: TRBJ1-4
CDR3 DNA: TGTGCCAGCAGTCCTCTGACAGGGGGCATTGAAAAACTGTTTTTT
CDR3 protein: CASSPLTGGIEKLFF

V gene: TRBV7-2
clone size: NA
D gene: TRBD1
J gene: TRBJ1-1
CDR3 DNA: TGTGCCAGCAGCAACGTACAGGGGACTGAAGCTTTCTTT
CDR3 protein: CASSNVQGTEAFF

V gene: TRBV30
clone size: NA
D gene: TRBD1
J gene: TRBJ1-2
CDR3 DNA: TGTGCCTGGAGGGACAGGGGGGCTGGCTACACCTTC
CDR3 protein: CAWRDRGAGYTF

V gene: TRBV6-7
clone size: NA
D gene: TRBD2
J gene: TRBJ2-7
CDR3 DNA: TGTGCCAGCAGTTTCATAGCGGGTCACTACGAGCAGTACTTC
CDR3 protein: CASSFIAGHYEQYF

V gene: TRBV5-5
clone size: NA
D gene: NA
J gene: TRBJ2-1
CDR3 DNA: TGTGCCAGCAGCAAGGACTACTACAATGAGCAGTTCTTC
CDR3 protein: CASSKDYYNEQFF

V gene: TRBV12-3/TRBV12-4
clone size: NA
D gene: NA
J gene: TRBJ1-2
CDR3 DNA: TGTGCCAGCAGTCGGGTCGGCTATGGCTACACCTTC
CDR3 protein: CASSRVGYGYTF

V gene: TRBV5-1
clone size: NA
D gene: TRBD2
J gene: TRBJ2-1
CDR3 DNA: TGCGCCAGCAGCTTGGATCTAGCGGGATCCTACAATGAGCAGTTCTTC
CDR3 protein: CASSLDLAGSYNEQFF

V gene: TRBV18
clone size: NA
D gene: NA
J gene: TRBJ2-3
CDR3 DNA: TGTGCCAGCTCACCTAGCCCAAACCCCACAGATACGCAGTATTTT
CDR3 protein: CASSPSPNPTDTQYF

V gene: TRBV6-1
clone size: once
D gene: TRBD2
J gene: TRBJ2-1
CDR3 DNA: TGTGCCAGCAGTGAAGCTTTGACTAGCGGGATTTACAATGAGCAGTTCTTC
CDR3 protein: CASSEALTSGIYNEQFF

V gene: TRBV4-1
clone size: few
D gene: NA
J gene: TRBJ1-5
CDR3 DNA: TGCGCCAGCAGCCAAGTCGGAAGCAGGGATCAGCCCCAGCATTTT
CDR3 protein: CASSQVGSRDQPQHF

V gene: TRBV6-5
clone size: NA
D gene: TRBD2
J gene: TRBJ2-1
CDR3 DNA: TGTGCCAGCAGTTTGGGACTAGCGGGAGACGGTGAGCAGTTCTTC
CDR3 protein: CASSLGLAGDGEQFF

V gene: TRBV6-5
clone size: NA
D gene: NA
J gene: TRBJ2-2
CDR3 DNA: TGTGCCAGCAGTTACTCCGGAGGCGGGGAGCTGTTTTTT
CDR3 protein: CASSYSGGGELFF

V gene: TRBV12-3/TRBV12-4
clone size: NA
D gene: NA
J gene: TRBJ1-1
CDR3 DNA: TGTGCCAGCAGTCCCCGCACTGAAGCTTTCTTT
CDR3 protein: CASSPRTEAFF

V gene: TRBV3-1/TRBV3-2
clone size: few
D gene: TRBD2
J gene: TRBJ2-2
CDR3 DNA: TGTGCCAGCACCTCAGCGGGAGGAGGCACCGGGGAGCTGTTTTTT
CDR3 protein: CASTSAGGGTGELFF

V gene: TRBV30
clone size: few
D gene: TRBD1
J gene: TRBJ1-3
CDR3 DNA: TGTGCCTGGAGTAGGGACAGCTTCTCTGGAAACACCATATATTTT
CDR3 protein: CAWSRDSFSGNTIYF

V gene: TRBV20-1
clone size: once
D gene: NA
J gene: TRBJ2-7
CDR3 DNA: TGCAGTGCTCCGATGAGCTACGAGCAGTACTTC
CDR3 protein: CSAPMSYEQYF

V gene: TRBV10-1
clone size: NA
D gene: TRBD1
J gene: TRBJ1-5
CDR3 DNA: TGCGCCAGCAGTCAGAAAATCCTTATTCGGGACAGCGCCCATCAGCCCCAGCATTTT
CDR3 protein: CASSQKILIRDSAHQPQHF

V gene: TRBV7-9
clone size: NA
D gene: NA
J gene: TRBJ2-5
CDR3 DNA: TGTGCCAGCAGGGGAGGACCCCAAGAGACCCAGTACTTC
CDR3 protein: CASRGGPQETQYF

V gene: TRBV21-1
clone size: NA
D gene: NA
J gene: TRBJ2-3
CDR3 DNA: TGTGCCAGCAGCCCCCCGGGACTAGCGGCAGATACGCAGTATTTT
CDR3 protein: CASSPPGLAADTQYF

V gene: TRBV5-4
clone size: NA
D gene: TRBD1
J gene: TRBJ2-6
CDR3 DNA: TGTGCCAGCAGCCCAGGCGGACAGGGGGCGCGTGGGGCCAACGTCCTGACTTTC
CDR3 protein: CASSPGGQGARGANVLTF

V gene: TRBV12-5
clone size: NA
D gene: NA
J gene: TRBJ1-1
CDR3 DNA: TGTGCTAGTGGTTTGCTCCGCCCGGGGGGCCTGCTTGTGAACACTGAAGCTTTCTTT
CDR3 protein: CASGLLRPGGLLVNTEAFF

V gene: TRBV10-3
clone size: NA
D gene: NA
J gene: TRBJ1-1
CDR3 DNA: TGTGCCATCAGGGCGGGGTTCACTGAAGCTTTCTTT
CDR3 protein: CAIRAGFTEAFF

V gene: TRBV7-9
clone size: NA
D gene: NA
J gene: TRBJ2-2
CDR3 DNA: TGTGCCAGCAGCTTAGGAGCGACGAACACCGGGGAGCTGTTTTTT
CDR3 protein: CASSLGATNTGELFF

V gene: TRBV6-2/TRBV6-3
clone size: NA
D gene: TRBD1
J gene: TRBJ1-2
CDR3 DNA: TGTGCCAGCAGTTACTTTGGGACAGGGCCCTATGGCTACACCTTC
CDR3 protein: CASSYFGTGPYGYTF

V gene: TRBV27
clone size: NA
D gene: NA
J gene: TRBJ2-2
CDR3 DNA: TGTGCCAGCACCGATTGGGCCGGAAGTTCCGGGGAGCTGTTTTTT
CDR3 protein: CASTDWAGSSGELFF

V gene: TRBV6-5
clone size: NA
D gene: NA
J gene: TRBJ2-6
CDR3 DNA: TGTGCCAGTCGGGGCTCTGGGGCCAACGTCCTGACTTTC
CDR3 protein: CASRGSGANVLTF

V gene: TRBV29-1
clone size: few
D gene: NA
J gene: TRBJ1-5
CDR3 DNA: TGCAGCGTTGAAGTCACAGCTGATCAGCCCCAGCATTTT
CDR3 protein: CSVEVTADQPQHF

V gene: TRBV5-4
clone size: NA
D gene: NA
J gene: TRBJ1-1
CDR3 DNA: TGTGCCAGCAGCGTTGAGTATAACACTGAAGCTTTCTTT
CDR3 protein: CASSVEYNTEAFF

V gene: TRBV5-1
clone size: NA
D gene: TRBD2
J gene: TRBJ2-3
CDR3 DNA: TGCGCCAGCAGCTACGGGACTAGCCCCACCACAGATACGCAGTATTTT
CDR3 protein: CASSYGTSPTTDTQYF

V gene: TRBV19
clone size: NA
D gene: NA
J gene: TRBJ1-1
CDR3 DNA: TGTGCCAGTAGTGCCAACTCTTTGAACACTGAAGCTTTCTTT
CDR3 protein: CASSANSLNTEAFF

V gene: TRBV10-3
clone size: NA
D gene: NA
J gene: TRBJ1-1
CDR3 DNA: TGTGCCATCAGCCCCCTACCAGGGATTGACACTGAAGCTTTCTTT
CDR3 protein: CAISPLPGIDTEAFF

V gene: TRBV4-1
clone size: once
D gene: NA
J gene: TRBJ1-1
CDR3 DNA: TGCGCCAGCGGCGACAGAGCTAAGAACACTGAAGCTTTCTTT
CDR3 protein: CASGDRAKNTEAFF

V gene: TRBV24-1
clone size: NA
D gene: TRBD2
J gene: TRBJ2-3
CDR3 DNA: TGTGCCACCAGTGACGGGGGGGAGCGGACAGATACGCAGTATTTT
CDR3 protein: CATSDGGERTDTQYF